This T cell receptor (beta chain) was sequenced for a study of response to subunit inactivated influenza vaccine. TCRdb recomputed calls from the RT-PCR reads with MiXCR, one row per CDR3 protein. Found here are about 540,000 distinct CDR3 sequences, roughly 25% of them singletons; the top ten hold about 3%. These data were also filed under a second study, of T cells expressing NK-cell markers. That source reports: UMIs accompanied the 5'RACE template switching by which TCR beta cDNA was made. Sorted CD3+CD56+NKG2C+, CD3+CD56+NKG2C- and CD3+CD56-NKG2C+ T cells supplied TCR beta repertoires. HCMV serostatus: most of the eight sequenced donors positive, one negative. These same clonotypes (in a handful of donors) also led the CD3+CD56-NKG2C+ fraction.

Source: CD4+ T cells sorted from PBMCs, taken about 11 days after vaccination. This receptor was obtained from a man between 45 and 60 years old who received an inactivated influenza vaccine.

CDR3 DNA: TGTGCCAGCAGTTTCCCTACAGGCTATAATTCACCCCTCCACTTT. This encodes CASSFPTGYNSPLHF. V is TRBV27 and J is TRBJ1-6; tentatively, D is TRBD1 (5 bases). CDR1 is MNHEY and CDR2 is SMNVEV in the germline V gene (reference sequence). This CDR3 comprises 15 residues. The V end lost 3 bases, the J end lost 3 bases, and 9 bases lay between the germline ends.